The entry that follows covers one T cell receptor (beta chain) sequence. What this receptor recognizes is not known. Base quality data are lacking; no much larger clone is found one base away. Within the sample, other DNA sequences also encode this same CDR3. Library creation used the immunoSEQ multiplex PCR assay. For the multiplex PCR, a mixture combining 60 forward primers for TCR Vbeta segments and 13 reverse primers for TCR Jbeta segments was used. The CDR3 region of rearranged TCR beta genes was amplified from genomic DNA with a multiplex PCR assay. The amplified TCR beta libraries were sequenced on the Illumina HiSeq System as 87-base-pair reads. For the original study's pipeline: Across the 700 or so repertoires, a later analysis counted 78 million or so unique TCR beta chains, 8.5 million to 12 million of which were shared by at least two donors. To remove PCR and sequencing errors, raw reads were error-corrected and collapsed into unique sequences using a nearest-neighbor algorithm that merged closely related sequences. To assign V, D and J gene segments, CDR3 sequences were aligned to IMGT reference sequences. For a sequence to be retained, a match of at least six nucleotides was required to both a V gene segment and a J gene segment. A rearrangement was called productive if the CDR3 had no stop codons and remained in frame with V and J, and every other rearrangement was called non-productive. CDR3 was defined according to IMGT convention as the region running from the second conserved V-encoded cysteine to the conserved J-encoded phenylalanine. The earlier analysis of 550 to 650 of the donors excluded any sequence lacking an unambiguous match to a single V gene segment. An earlier analysis of a few hundred of the donors called V segments functional above 56.7% productive rearrangements and segregating when the between-donor standard deviation exceeded 5%. A statistical classification framework was built to diagnose cytomegalovirus status from the catalog of TCR beta chain sequences. In a later analysis, V and J genes were assigned by comparing TCR nucleotide sequences against IMGT/GENE-DB human TR gene sequences. Using the TCRdist pipeline, a later analysis assigned CDR3 sequences along with most-parsimonious VDJ recombination scenarios. In a later analysis, every TCR beta chain was defined by the combination of its CDR3 amino acid sequence and its V-gene family, and reads without a unique V-gene family were dropped. A later analysis removed 592 highly shared, low-generation-probability nucleotide sequences to deal with suspected cross-contamination and a sequencing artifact. For each public chain, a later analysis derived a clonal expansion index from normalized ranks of inferred template counts within each repertoire. Generation probabilities in a later analysis came from a VDJ recombination model fitted to out-of-frame rearrangements, and those results were checked against IGoR. In a later analysis, TCR-TCR, TCR-HLA and TCR-CMV co-occurrence was scored with hypergeometric tests, and a repertoire-size bias correction was applied to TCR pairs. False discovery rates were estimated in a later analysis by permuting HLA or CMV assignments 20 times. In a later analysis, co-occurring TCRs were grouped using DBSCAN, and TCRdist sequence similarity was added for clustering within HLA-allele-positive subsets. For co-occurrence clustering, repertoires with fewer than 30,000 or more than 120,000 public chains were excluded, along with roughly 5 repertoires with anomalous nucleotide sharing. The table comes from immuneACCESS by way of TCRdb, which keeps in-frame sequences with V and J called. Part of the clones is missing from these tables; in studies checked, under half for an unresolved V gene and the rest for unknown reasons. The V and J calls and clone size are taken from that table; D and trimming were inferred from the DNA. This sample comprises 90,000 to 110,000 clones, 60% to 85% of them detected only once. Roughly 9.2% of the sample is in the top ten clones.

After removal of 3 bases from V and 1 base from J, the junction retains 3 bases not matched to a gene. From the cysteine up to the phenylalanine, the CDR3 has a length of 15 residues. This entry keeps only the CDR3 DNA: 45 bases, framed from base 1. Based on the germline V gene, the CDR1 and CDR2 sequences are LGHNA and YNFKEQ. This record comes from a study of cytomegalovirus exposure and HLA in healthy donors (dated by TCRdb to about 2017). For context, the study as a whole: An earlier analysis of around 600 of the donors reported 250 to 300 Gb of sequence data and 117 million unique TCR beta sequences from some 180 million T cells. An early release that covered about 600 HLA-typed donors contained around 330 gigabases of sequencing data and about 84 million unique TCR sequences. The genetic ancestry cluster associated with self-reported Caucasian donors included around 76% of the 300 to 450 genotyped donors. The aim of the study was to test whether cataloging public T cell receptors could identify signatures of past pathogen exposure. The T cell repertoires of 666 subjects were profiled by immunosequencing and related to cytomegalovirus serostatus. Along with the approximately 600-subject first cohort, a separate validation cohort of over a hundred different subjects was used. To predict cytomegalovirus infection status, the study brought together high-throughput TCR immunosequencing, statistical association of individual TCRs with disease status, and machine learning. A later analysis re-analyzed previously published TCR beta repertoires from about 600 donors and added high-resolution HLA genotyping to study TCR occurrence patterns. Rather than using new phenotypic data, the later analysis identified candidate immune exposures from TCR beta sequences and from how often those sequences occurred across donors. In an earlier analysis of a few hundred of the donors, high-throughput TCR beta sequencing was used to judge whether each TCR beta V gene segment behaved as functional or pseudogenic. Alongside the repertoire data, information on donor age, sex, ethnicity and CMV serostatus was compiled. In a later genetic analysis, genome-wide SNP genotypes for about three fifths of the 666 donors were used, and that subset was treated as a discovery cohort. All discovery cohort repertoires had been generated using a single sequencing platform. Class I and class II HLA loci were covered by the typing at four-digit resolution. Typing coverage varied by locus: 629-630 donors for A, B, C, DRB1 and DQB1; roughly 520 for DQA1; more than 600 for DPA1; approximately 490 for DPB1. About 5 DR-DQ haplotypes were handled as single units for association and clustering, since linkage in the cohort was strong. Among 300 to 500 genotyped donors of the cohort, an average of approximately 220,000 unique TCR beta nucleotide sequences was sequenced per donor, of which roughly 17% were non-productive.

Broad study findings and their caveats: In this cohort, only TCR beta chains were sequenced, and detectable features were limited by the absence of alpha or paired-chain data. Some 16 rarely observed V segments, including chromosome 9 orphons, were excluded from the earlier analysis of just under 600 of the donors because counts were too low. Because some donors lacked HLA typing at each locus, the association tests relied only on the typed subset. Assigning TCR associations to individual alleles was difficult when HLA alleles, especially DR and DQ, strongly co-occurred. The 87-base-pair reads could not distinguish some IMGT-functional V segments, including TRBV6-2 and TRBV6-3, so those segments were excluded. In a later analysis, several top co-occurrence clusters were reported to appear linked to parvovirus B19, influenza, CMV and Epstein-Barr virus. Most TCR sequences were observed very rarely across donors, whereas some public TCRs were present in many individuals. Correlated functional status among segregating V segments might be attributable to linkage disequilibrium, but an unknown experimental factor could not be ruled out. A later genetic analysis reported fewer N-insertions in productive TCRs among donors in an Asian-associated ancestry cluster than the approximately 670-donor mean. V-gene and J-gene trimming of TCR beta chains was associated with a missense DCLRE1C variant in a later genetic analysis, and the association was replicated in an independent cohort. In an earlier analysis of around 500 of the donors, most TCR beta V segments appeared in productive rearrangements about 87% or about 30% of the time, broadly matching IMGT annotations. The only immune exposure information available for the cohort was CMV serostatus. Roughly uniform sequencing depth across donors was assumed in presence/absence analyses, although this assumption may not hold. Three of the identified cytomegalovirus-associated TCR beta chains were confirmed in vitro to be specific for cytomegalovirus antigens. A further reported finding was that TCR beta sequences accurately predicted the HLA-A and HLA-B alleles for most subjects in the first cohort. Compared with equally common non-associated chains, HLA-associated TCR beta chains in a later analysis were more clonally expanded and had lower generation probabilities. A cluster of highly shared sequence variants was judged likely to be a technical artifact of the sequencing pipeline. The authors suggested that the approach could potentially be generalized to other disease states and immunological phenotypes. The study listed 164 TCR beta chains as associated with cytomegalovirus. According to a later analysis, TCR association rates differed among HLA loci, with DRB1 alleles showing the most associated TCRs and HLA-C alleles showing the fewest. The classifier was reported to diagnose cytomegalovirus status with high specificity and sensitivity in both the original cohort and the validation cohort. Most CMV-associated TCR beta chains appeared to be HLA-restricted in a later analysis, and the HLA associations seemed to be driven largely by CMV exposure. At a false discovery rate of 0.05, a later analysis linked 16,951 TCR beta sequences to specific HLA alleles.

The cohort consisted of 600 to 750 healthy bone marrow donors. At the time of sampling, all cohort members were nominally healthy, though unrecorded immune exposures were likely present. The donor was CMV seropositive and was included in the group of 300 or so seropositive cohort members. A peripheral blood sample was provided by each donor, and peripheral blood mononuclear cells were used for TCR beta sequencing. Genomic DNA was extracted from the blood cell samples with the Qiagen DNeasy Blood Extraction Kit. The V and J segments used are TRBV4-2 and TRBJ2-3; a stretch of 8 junction bases matches TRBD2. Sequencing input: PBMCs. The sequence came from a woman aged 40 to 49 in good health and CMV-seropositive. CDR3 loop: CASSHRAGGTDTQYF. The DNA sequence reads TGTGCCAGCAGCCACCGAGCGGGGGGCACAGATACGCAGTATTTT.